These T cell receptor beta chains were read from a single sample in a study of blood T cell repertoires in COVID-19. The assay was immunoSEQ multiplex PCR, and TCRdb's table has in-frame clones only and misses some. The data contain approximately 90,000 clones, about 91% of them seen just once; the ten biggest clones take up about 0.51%. Material for sequencing was peripheral blood. These receptors were collected from a man aged 60 to 69 with acute or convalescent COVID-19. Both conserved end residues are trimmed from each CDR3.

v_call cdr3_aa
TRBV2 ASSEPTSGRSYEQY
TRBV19 ASSSGTGPYEQY
TRBV19 ASYGVTNTGELF
TRBV27 ASLPIAGGPYEQY
TRBV4-1 ASSRQTGAGTEAF
TRBV5-1 ASRYRDRSTDTQY
TRBV15 ATSRDGLAGYNEQF
TRBV30 AWRKRNTEAF
TRBV9 ASSVSGQGFDEQF
TRBV6-5 ASKRRRIDEQF
TRBV5-1 ASSFGTGPEAF
TRBV27 ASSWGQGGEQF
TRBV9 ASSVSGAFNEKLF
TRBV6-1 ASSEARLVYEQY
TRBV5-1 ASSLGGGSNIQY
TRBV2 ASTDDRGLTDTQY
TRBV19 ASSIVSRGTQEQY
TRBV13 ASSLGLAGQETQY
TRBV5-6 ASSLDSYGYT
TRBV21-1 ASLQGESEQF
TRBV27 ASSEGDYSTDTQY
TRBV11-2 ASSPGGGTTQY
TRBV21-1 ASSNQKRGSALRANTGELF
TRBV5-4 ASSSTTWDISSYGYT
TRBV2 ATSISGGNTGELF
TRBV30 AWSGQGQQGYGYT
TRBV5-1 ASEETGANVLT
TRBV10-1 ASSEYQGKAANEKLF
TRBV5-1 ASSLDVAGTETQY
TRBV19 ASSIDRGTGYQPQH
TRBV29-1 SVTRGGANTGELF
TRBV7-9 ASSSGTGIFTVYEQY
TRBV29-1 SASQGLNEKLF
TRBV11-1 ASSSLDSSYNEQF
TRBV30 AWTTRGLETQY
TRBV19 ASSIDIRDSYGYT
TRBV13 ASSPRDRGNYGYT
TRBV5-6 ASSSGQGGYEKLF
TRBV7-3 ASSLTEAQETQY
TRBV5-1 ASSRGQGPYGYT
TRBV11-2 ASSLDSFLNYGYT
TRBV4-1 ASSQARGHGYT
TRBV9 ASSIAGAGGPHEQY
TRBV9 ASSSQGASNEKLF
TRBV3-1/TRBV3-2 ASSQEGTKSQPQH
TRBV10-1 ANKGGGRYGYT